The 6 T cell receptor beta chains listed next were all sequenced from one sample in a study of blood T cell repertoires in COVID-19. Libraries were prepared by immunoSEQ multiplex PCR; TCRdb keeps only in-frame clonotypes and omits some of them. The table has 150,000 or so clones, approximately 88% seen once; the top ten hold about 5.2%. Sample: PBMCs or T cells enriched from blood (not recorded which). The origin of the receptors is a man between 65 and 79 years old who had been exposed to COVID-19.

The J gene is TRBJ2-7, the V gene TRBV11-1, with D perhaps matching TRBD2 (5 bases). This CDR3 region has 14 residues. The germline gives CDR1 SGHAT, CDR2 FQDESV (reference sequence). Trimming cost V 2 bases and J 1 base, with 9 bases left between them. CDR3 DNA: TGTGCCAGCAGCTTAAGACTACAATCCTACGAGCAGTACTTC. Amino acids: CASSLRLQSYEQYF.

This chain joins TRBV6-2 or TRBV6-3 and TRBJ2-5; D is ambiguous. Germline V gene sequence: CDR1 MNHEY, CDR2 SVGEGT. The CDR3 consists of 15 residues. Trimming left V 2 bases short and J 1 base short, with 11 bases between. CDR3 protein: CASSYVSSSQETQYF. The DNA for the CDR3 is TGTGCCAGCAGTTACGTCAGTAGCTCCCAAGAGACCCAGTACTTC.

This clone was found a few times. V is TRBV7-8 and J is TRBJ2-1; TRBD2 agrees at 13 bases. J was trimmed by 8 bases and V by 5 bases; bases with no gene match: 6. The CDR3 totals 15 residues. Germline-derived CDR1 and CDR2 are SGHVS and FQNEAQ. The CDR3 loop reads CASSHRTSGSDEQFF. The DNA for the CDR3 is TGTGCCAGCAGCCACAGGACTAGCGGGAGCGATGAGCAGTTCTTC.

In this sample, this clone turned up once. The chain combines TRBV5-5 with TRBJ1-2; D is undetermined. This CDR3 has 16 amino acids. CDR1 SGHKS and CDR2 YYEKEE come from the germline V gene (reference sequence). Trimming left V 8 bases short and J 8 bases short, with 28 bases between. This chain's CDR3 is CASPGGPGPYTGGYTF. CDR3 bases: TGTGCCAGTCCTGGAGGACCCGGACCATATACGGGCGGCTACACCTTC. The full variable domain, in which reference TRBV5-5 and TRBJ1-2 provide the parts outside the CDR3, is DAGVTQSPTHLIKTRGQQVTLRCSPISGHKSVSWYQQVLGQGPQFIFQYYEKEERGRGNFPDRFSARQFPNYSSELNVNALLLGDSALYLCASPGGPGPYTGGYTFGSGTRLTVV.

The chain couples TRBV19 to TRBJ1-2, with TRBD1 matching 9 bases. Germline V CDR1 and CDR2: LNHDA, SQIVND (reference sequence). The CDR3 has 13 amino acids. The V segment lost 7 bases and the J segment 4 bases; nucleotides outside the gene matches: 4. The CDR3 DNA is TGTGCCAGTACCACACAGGGGGCCTATGGCTACACCTTC. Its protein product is CASTTQGAYGYTF. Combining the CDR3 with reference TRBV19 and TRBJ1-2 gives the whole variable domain DGGITQSPKYLFRKEGQNVTLSCEQNLNHDAMYWYRQDPGQGLRLIYYSQIVNDFQKGDIAEGYSVSREKKESFPLTVTSAQKNPTAFYLCASTTQGAYGYTFGSGTRLTVV.

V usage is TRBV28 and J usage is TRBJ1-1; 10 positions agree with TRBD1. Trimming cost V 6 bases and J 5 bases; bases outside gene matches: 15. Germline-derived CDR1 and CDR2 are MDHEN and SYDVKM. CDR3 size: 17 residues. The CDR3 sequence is CASRLEPGQGMWTEAFF. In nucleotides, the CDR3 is TGTGCCAGCAGGCTAGAACCGGGACAGGGGATGTGGACTGAAGCTTTCTTT.